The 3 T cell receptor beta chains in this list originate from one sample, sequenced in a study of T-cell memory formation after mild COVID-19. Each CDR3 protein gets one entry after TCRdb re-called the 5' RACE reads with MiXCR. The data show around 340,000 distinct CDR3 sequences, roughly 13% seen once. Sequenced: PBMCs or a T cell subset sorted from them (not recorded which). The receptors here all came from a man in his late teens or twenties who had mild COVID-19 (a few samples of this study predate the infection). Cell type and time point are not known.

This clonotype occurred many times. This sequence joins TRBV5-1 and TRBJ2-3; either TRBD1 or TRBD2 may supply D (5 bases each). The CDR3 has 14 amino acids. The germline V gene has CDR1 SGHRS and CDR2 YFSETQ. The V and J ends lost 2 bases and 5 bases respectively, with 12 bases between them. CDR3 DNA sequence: TGCGCCAGCAGCTTAGGGACCCCGGGAGATACGCAGTATTTT. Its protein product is CASSLGTPGDTQYF.

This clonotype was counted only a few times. The CDR3 DNA reads as TGTGCCAGCAGTTACTCCGGACAGAGGTTCCAGCCCCAGCATTTT. Protein: CASSYSGQRFQPQHF. This sequence joins TRBV6-5 and TRBJ1-5, with D tentatively TRBD1 (6 bases). In germline, CDR1 is MNHEY, CDR2 SVGAGI. V dropped 0 bases and J dropped 7 bases, with 13 bases sitting between them. The CDR3 length is 15 residues.

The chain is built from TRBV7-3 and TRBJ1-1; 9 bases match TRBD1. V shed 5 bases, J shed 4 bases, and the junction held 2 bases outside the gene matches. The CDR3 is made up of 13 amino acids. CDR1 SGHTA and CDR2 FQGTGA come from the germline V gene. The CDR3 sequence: CASSLQGATEAFF. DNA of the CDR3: TGTGCCAGCAGCCTACAGGGGGCCACTGAAGCTTTCTTT.